The present T cell receptor (beta chain) was sequenced within a study of T cells in Graves' hyperthyroidism and ophthalmopathy. The CDR3 has 14 residues. V was shortened by 1 base and J by 6 bases, with 16 bases between the two germline ends. Germline V gives CDR1 DFQATT, CDR2 SNEGSKA (reference sequence). TCR beta CDR3 regions were amplified from RNA. Initially, a first-round RT-PCR of the TCR CDR3 employed the HTBI primer set. TCRdb recomputed calls from the multiplex PCR reads with MiXCR, one row per CDR3 protein. The profile covers hundreds of thousands of distinct CDR3 sequences, with more than 20% appearing a single time and over 70% taken by the ten largest.

The sample was blood. This receptor was taken from a man aged 50-59 years with Graves' hyperthyroidism. This sequence joins TRBV20-1 and TRBJ2-7; D is perhaps TRBD2 (6 bases). CDR3 coding DNA: TGCAGTGCTAGAGCTGGGACTGGGGATGGCGAGCAGTACTTC. Protein sequence: CSARAGTGDGEQYF.